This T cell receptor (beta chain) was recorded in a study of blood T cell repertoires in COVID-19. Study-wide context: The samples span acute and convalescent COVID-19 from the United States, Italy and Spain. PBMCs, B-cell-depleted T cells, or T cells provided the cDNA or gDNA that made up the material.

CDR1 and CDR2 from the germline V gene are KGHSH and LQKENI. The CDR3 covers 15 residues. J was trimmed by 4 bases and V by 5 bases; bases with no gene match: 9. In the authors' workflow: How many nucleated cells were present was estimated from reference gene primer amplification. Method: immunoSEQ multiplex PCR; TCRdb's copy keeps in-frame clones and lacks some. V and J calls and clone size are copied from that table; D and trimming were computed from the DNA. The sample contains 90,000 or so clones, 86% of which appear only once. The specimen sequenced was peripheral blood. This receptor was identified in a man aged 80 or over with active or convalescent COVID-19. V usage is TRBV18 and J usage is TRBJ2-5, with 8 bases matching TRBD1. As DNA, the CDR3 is TGTGCCAGCTCATCTGGACAGGGAGGTGCAGAGACCCAGTACTTC. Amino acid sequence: CASSSGQGGAETQYF.